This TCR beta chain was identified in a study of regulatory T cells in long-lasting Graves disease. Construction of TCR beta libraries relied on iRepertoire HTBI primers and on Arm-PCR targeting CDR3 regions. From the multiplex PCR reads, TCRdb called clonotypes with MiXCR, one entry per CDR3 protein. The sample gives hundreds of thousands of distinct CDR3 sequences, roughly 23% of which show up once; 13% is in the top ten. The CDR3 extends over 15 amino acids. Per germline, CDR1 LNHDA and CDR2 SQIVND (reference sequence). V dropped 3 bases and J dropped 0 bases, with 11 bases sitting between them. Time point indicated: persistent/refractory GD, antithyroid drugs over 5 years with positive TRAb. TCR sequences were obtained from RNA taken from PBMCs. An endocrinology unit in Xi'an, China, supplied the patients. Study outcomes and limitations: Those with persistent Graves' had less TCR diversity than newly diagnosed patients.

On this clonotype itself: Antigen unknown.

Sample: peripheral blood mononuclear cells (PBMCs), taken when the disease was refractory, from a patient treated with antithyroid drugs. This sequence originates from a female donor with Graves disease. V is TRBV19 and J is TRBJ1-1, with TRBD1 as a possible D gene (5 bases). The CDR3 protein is CASSIGGLMNTEAFF. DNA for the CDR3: TGTGCCAGTAGTATCGGGGGACTGATGAACACTGAAGCTTTCTTT. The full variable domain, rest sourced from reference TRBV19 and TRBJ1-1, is DGGITQSPKYLFRKEGQNVTLSCEQNLNHDAMYWYRQDPGQGLRLIYYSQIVNDFQKGDIAEGYSVSREKKESFPLTVTSAQKNPTAFYLCASSIGGLMNTEAFFGQGTRLTVV.